The TCR beta chain under discussion was sequenced for a study of cytomegalovirus exposure and HLA in healthy donors. A roughly 130-subject validation cohort, separate from the approximately 670-subject first cohort, supplied the donors. As to this clone: The antigen remains unidentified.

General study findings and limits: There were some public TCRs occurring in many donors, but most TCR sequences were rare.

Repertoires were generated with immunoSEQ multiplex PCR, while TCRdb's copy carries only in-frame clones and drops some. In the table there are over 60,000 clones, around 97% of which are singletons. Sequencing used PBMCs. The TCR was taken from a man aged 18-30 years in good health and CMV-seronegative.

The CDR3 spells CASSVRLGFGEQYF. The CDR3 nucleotides are TGTGCCAGCAGTGTCCGGCTCGGGTTTGGCGAGCAGTACTTC. The V call is TRBV2, the J call TRBJ2-7; no firm D call. Trimming pared 4 bases from V and 6 bases from J, leaving 16 bases between. Germline lookup yields CDR1 SNHLY and CDR2 FYNNEI. There are 14 residues in the CDR3.